This TCR beta chain derives from a study of neurological immune-mediated disorders. V lost 5 bases and J lost 5; bases outside the gene matches: 11. The CDR3 runs 18 residues. CDR1 and CDR2 from the germline V gene are SGHRS and YFSETQ. A single record per CDR3 protein comes from TCRdb applying MiXCR to the 5' RACE reads. In the table there are about 60,000 distinct CDR3 sequences, less than 4% of which are singletons. This clonotype was seen many times. The sequenced sample was PBMCs. This sequence was found in a woman between 50 and 59 years old with multiple sclerosis. The chain joins TRBV5-1 to TRBJ2-1; TRBD2 agrees at 15 bases. CDR3 loop: CASSFGLAGGPSNNEQFF. In DNA, the CDR3 is TGCGCCAGCAGTTTCGGACTAGCGGGAGGGCCTTCCAACAATGAGCAGTTCTTC.